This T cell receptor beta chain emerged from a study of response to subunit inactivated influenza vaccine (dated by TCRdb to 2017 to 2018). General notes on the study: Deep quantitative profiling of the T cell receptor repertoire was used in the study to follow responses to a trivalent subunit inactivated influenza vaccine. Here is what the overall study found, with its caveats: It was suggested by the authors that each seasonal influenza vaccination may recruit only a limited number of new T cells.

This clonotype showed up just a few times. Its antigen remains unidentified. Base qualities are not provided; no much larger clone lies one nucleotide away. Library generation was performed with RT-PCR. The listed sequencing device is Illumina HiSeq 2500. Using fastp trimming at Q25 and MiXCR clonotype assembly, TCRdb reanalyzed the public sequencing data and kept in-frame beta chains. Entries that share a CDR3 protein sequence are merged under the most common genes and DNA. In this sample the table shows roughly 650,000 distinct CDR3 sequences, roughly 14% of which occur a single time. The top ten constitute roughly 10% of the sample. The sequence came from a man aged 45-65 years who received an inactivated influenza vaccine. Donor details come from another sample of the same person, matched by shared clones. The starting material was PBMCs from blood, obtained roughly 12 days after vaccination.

The DNA sequence is given as TGTGCCAGCAGTTTACCTCAGACTAGCGGGGGGCCCACAGATACGCAGTATTTT. It is translated as CASSLPQTSGGPTDTQYF. The chain joins TRBV12-3 or TRBV12-4 to TRBJ2-3, and 13 bases in between align with TRBD2. The junction shows trimming of 2 bases on V and 2 bases on J, and the gene matches do not reach 7 bases of it. Reading from cysteine to phenylalanine, the CDR3 counts 18 amino acids. Only the CDR3 region is kept as DNA, spanning 54 bases read in frame from base 1.